The entry below describes one T cell receptor (beta chain). An end of the junction does not agree with germline; a read error may underlie this. This table comes from immunoSEQ multiplex PCR, and its TCRdb copy is limited to in-frame clones, with some not included. The table lists under 25,000 clones, 65% to 85% of them singletons. This sample is part of a study of radiotherapy plus CTLA-4 blockade in lung cancer. The CDR3 is made up of 15 amino acids. Per the germline V gene, CDR1 is SSHAT and CDR2 is FNYEAQ (reference sequence). The clonotype was recovered from a human donor with non-small cell lung cancer who had stable disease on radiotherapy plus ipilimumab. J is TRBJ2-5 and V is TRBV7-7; a weak D match, TRBD2 (6 bases). Specimen: peripheral blood, collected from a patient treated with radiotherapy plus ipilimumab. CDR3 bases: TGTGCTAGCAGCAAAACGGGACTCGCCTTGGGGACCCAGTACTTC. Translated, it gives CASSKTGLALGTQYF.